The source of this T cell receptor beta chain is a study of cytomegalovirus exposure and HLA in healthy donors. A note on this clone: Its specificity is not known. The limits of the CDR3 on the DNA are not certain, so only TCRdb's listed CDR3 is given.

With 60 Vbeta and 13 Jbeta primers, the PCR was carried out. Clones were read by immunoSEQ multiplex PCR, and TCRdb kept only the in-frame ones, dropping some. The sample totals about 200,000 clones. Overall study results and limits: There were reportedly fewer N-insertions in an Asian-associated ancestry cluster than the approximately 670-donor mean, in a later analysis. Accounts indicate the classifier identified cytomegalovirus status with strong specificity and sensitivity. The study designated fewer than 200 TCR beta chains cytomegalovirus-associated. A highly shared variant cluster was judged a likely technical artifact.

Sequencing input: PBMCs. The sequence was collected from a girl aged 2 to 9 in good health and CMV-seropositive.

The CDR3: CASTALVAGGTPYNEQFF. The genes are TRBV21-1 and TRBJ2-1; the DNA was not compared with TRBD2, the D call given in the table. TRBV21-1 has pseudogene status. Inclusive of both ends, the CDR3 amounts to 18 amino acids.